This entry concerns a single T cell receptor (beta chain). This entry belongs to a study of Ad26.COV2.S vaccination and SARS-CoV-2 variants. The CDR3 totals 13 residues. Per the germline V gene, CDR1 is GTSNPN and CDR2 is SVGIG (reference sequence). Trimming took 1 base from V and 9 from J, leaving 13 bases between them. The protocol was immunoSEQ multiplex PCR, while the TCRdb copy is restricted to in-frame clones and leaves out a portion. The profile shows fewer than 400,000 clones, less than 90% of them singletons. Indicated treatment: about 20 received Ad26.COV2.S at low or high dose, single or two shots; roughly five received placebo; per-sample allocation not given. It was on day 63 after the first vaccine or placebo injection that samples were taken. An Ad26 vector expressing Wuhan-strain SARS-CoV-2 spike served as the vaccine.

The source of this sequence is a person aged 18 to 65 who received the Ad26.COV2.S COVID-19 vaccine or a placebo. The chain carries TRBV30 and TRBJ2-1; possibly TRBD2 for D (6 bases). Source: peripheral blood, taken in a trial of Ad26.COV2.S vaccine versus placebo. CDR3 residues: CAWSDRLVGEQFF. The DNA for the CDR3 is TGTGCCTGGAGTGATAGACTAGTGGGTGAGCAGTTCTTC.